Included here is one T cell receptor beta chain sequence, with context. Its specificity is not known. As the sequencing template, cDNA was produced by extracting RNA and reverse transcribing it. Produced via immunoSEQ multiplex PCR; TCRdb's table is partial and in-frame only. The sample includes about 130,000 clones, approximately 49% seen only once; the top ten take 18%. This sample is part of a study of CD8+ T cells in alopecia areata. In the study overall: Oral tofacitinib (5 to 10 mg twice daily) was administered to treated patients. The duration of tofacitinib was 6 to 18 months, with 6 months off drug afterward. Findings of the study overall: Scalp lesions, especially in alopecia totalis/universalis, had higher clonality than normal scalp.

CDR1 is SEHNR and CDR2 is FQNEAQ in the germline V gene (reference sequence). Trimming left V 0 bases short and J 1 base short, with 7 bases between. This CDR3 is 15 amino acids long. Alopecia areata patients provided lesional scalp punch biopsies and peripheral blood, both collected for the study. Material: CD8+ T cells sorted from blood, obtained at week 0. This clonotype originated in a human donor with alopecia areata. The chain couples TRBV7-9 to TRBJ2-4, with D possibly matching TRBD2 (6 bases). In DNA, the CDR3 is TGTGCCAGCAGCTTAGCTACTAGCGCCAAAAACATTCAGTACTTC. It yields the protein CASSLATSAKNIQYF.